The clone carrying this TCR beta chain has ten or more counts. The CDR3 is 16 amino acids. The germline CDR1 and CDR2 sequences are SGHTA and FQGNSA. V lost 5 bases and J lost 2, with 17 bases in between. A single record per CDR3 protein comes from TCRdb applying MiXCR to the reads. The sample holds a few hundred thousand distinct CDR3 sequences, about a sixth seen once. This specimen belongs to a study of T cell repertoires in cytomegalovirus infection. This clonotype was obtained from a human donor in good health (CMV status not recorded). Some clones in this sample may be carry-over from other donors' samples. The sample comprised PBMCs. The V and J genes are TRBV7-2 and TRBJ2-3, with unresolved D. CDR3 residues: CASSPRASSITDTQYF. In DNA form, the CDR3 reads TGTGCCAGCAGCCCCCGTGCTAGTTCTATCACAGATACGCAGTATTTT.